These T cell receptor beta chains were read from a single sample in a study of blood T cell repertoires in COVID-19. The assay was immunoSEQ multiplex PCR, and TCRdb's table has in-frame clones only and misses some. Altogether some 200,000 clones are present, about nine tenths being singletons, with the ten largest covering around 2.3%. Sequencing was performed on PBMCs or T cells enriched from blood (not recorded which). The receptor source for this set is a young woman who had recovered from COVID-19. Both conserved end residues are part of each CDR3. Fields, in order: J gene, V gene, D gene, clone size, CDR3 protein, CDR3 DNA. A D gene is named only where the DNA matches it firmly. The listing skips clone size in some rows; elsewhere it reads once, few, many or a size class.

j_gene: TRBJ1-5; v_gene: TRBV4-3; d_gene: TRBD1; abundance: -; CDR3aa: CASSQGWGTDSNQPQHF; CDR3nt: TGCGCCAGCAGCCAAGGATGGGGGACAGATAGCAATCAGCCCCAGCATTTT
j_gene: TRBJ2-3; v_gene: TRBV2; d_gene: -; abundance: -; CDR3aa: CASSGGRDTDTQYF; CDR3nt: TGTGCCAGCAGTGGCGGGCGGGACACAGATACGCAGTATTTT
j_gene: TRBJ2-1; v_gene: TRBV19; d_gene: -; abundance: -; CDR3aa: CASSIQGFYEQFF; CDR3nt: TGTGCCAGTAGTATTCAGGGGTTCTATGAGCAGTTCTTC
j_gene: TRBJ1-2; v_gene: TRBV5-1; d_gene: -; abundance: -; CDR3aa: CASKGWTEVQGNYGYTF; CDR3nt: TGCGCCAGCAAGGGCTGGACCGAGGTACAGGGTAACTATGGCTACACCTTC
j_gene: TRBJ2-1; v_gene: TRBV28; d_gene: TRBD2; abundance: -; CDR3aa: CASSLRGPLAASYNEQFF; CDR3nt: TGTGCCAGCAGCCTGAGGGGTCCCCTAGCGGCCTCCTACAATGAGCAGTTCTTC
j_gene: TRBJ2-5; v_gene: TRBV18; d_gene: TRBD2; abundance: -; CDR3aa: CASSPRPGTSGPAKFQETQYF; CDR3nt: TGTGCCAGCTCACCTCGTCCCGGGACTAGCGGACCGGCTAAATTCCAAGAGACCCAGTACTTC
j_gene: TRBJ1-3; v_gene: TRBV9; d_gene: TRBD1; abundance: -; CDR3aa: CASSGRDRGSSGNTIYF; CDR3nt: TGTGCCAGCAGCGGCCGGGACAGGGGATCCTCTGGAAACACCATATATTTT
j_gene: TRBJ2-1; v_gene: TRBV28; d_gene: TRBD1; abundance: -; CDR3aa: CASEGTGGISYNEQFF; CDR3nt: TGTGCCAGCGAAGGGACAGGAGGGATCAGTTACAATGAGCAGTTCTTC
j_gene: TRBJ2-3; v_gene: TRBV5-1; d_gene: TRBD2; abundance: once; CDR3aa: CARRGLAGTDTQYF; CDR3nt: TGCGCCAGACGAGGACTAGCGGGCACAGATACGCAGTATTTT
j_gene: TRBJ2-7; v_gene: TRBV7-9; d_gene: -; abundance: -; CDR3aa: CASSLVSGVSEQYF; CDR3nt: TGTGCCAGCAGCTTAGTGTCGGGAGTCTCCGAGCAGTACTTC
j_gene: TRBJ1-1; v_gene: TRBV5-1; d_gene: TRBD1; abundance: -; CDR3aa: CASSLNRGSATEAFF; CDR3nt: TGCGCCAGCAGCTTAAACAGGGGTTCGGCCACTGAAGCTTTCTTT
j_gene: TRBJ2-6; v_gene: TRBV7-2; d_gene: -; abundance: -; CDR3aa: CASSPEWGDSGANVLTF; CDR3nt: TGTGCCAGCAGCCCCGAGTGGGGGGACTCTGGGGCCAACGTCCTGACTTTC
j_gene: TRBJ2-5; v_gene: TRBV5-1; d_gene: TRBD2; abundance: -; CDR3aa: CASSLNLAGPETQYF; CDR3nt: TGCGCCAGCAGCTTGAACCTAGCGGGACCAGAGACCCAGTACTTC
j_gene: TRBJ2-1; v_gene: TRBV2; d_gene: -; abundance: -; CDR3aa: CASRGGLSSFMYEQFF; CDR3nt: TGTGCCAGCAGGGGAGGACTGTCTTCTTTTATGTATGAGCAGTTCTTC
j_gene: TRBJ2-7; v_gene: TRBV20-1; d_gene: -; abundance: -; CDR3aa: CSASESGGYEQYF; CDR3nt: TGCAGTGCTAGTGAGTCCGGGGGCTACGAGCAGTACTTC
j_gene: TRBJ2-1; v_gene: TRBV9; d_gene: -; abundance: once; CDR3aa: CASTTGTSYNEQFF; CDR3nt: TGTGCCAGCACGACAGGGACTTCCTACAATGAGCAGTTCTTC
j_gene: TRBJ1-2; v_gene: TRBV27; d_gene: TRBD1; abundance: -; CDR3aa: CASSISDRGYGYTF; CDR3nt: TGTGCCAGCAGTATCTCGGACAGGGGGTATGGCTACACCTTC
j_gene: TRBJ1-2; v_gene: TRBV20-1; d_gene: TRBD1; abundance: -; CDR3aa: CSASLDRRYYGYTF; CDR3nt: TGCAGTGCTAGTTTGGACAGGAGATACTATGGCTACACCTTC
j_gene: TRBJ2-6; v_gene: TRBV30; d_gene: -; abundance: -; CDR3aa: CACGRTASGANVLTF; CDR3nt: TGTGCCTGCGGTAGGACAGCCTCTGGGGCCAACGTCCTGACTTTC
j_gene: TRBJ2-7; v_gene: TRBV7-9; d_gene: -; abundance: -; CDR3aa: CASSLARVVDVRQYF; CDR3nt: TGTGCCAGCAGTCTAGCGCGGGTTGTCGACGTTCGGCAGTACTTC
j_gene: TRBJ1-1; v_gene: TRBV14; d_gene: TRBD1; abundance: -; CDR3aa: CASSQGQSVFF; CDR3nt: TGTGCCAGCAGCCAGGGACAGTCGGTGTTCTTT
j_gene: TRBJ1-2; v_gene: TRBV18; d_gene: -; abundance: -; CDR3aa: CASSPALAGPGYTF; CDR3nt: TGTGCCAGCTCACCGGCGTTGGCAGGGCCCGGCTACACCTTC
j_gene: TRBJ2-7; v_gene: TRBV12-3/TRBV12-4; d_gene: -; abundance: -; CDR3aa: CASSLDQGGGKYF; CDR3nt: TGTGCCAGCAGTTTAGACCAGGGTGGGGGGAAGTACTTC